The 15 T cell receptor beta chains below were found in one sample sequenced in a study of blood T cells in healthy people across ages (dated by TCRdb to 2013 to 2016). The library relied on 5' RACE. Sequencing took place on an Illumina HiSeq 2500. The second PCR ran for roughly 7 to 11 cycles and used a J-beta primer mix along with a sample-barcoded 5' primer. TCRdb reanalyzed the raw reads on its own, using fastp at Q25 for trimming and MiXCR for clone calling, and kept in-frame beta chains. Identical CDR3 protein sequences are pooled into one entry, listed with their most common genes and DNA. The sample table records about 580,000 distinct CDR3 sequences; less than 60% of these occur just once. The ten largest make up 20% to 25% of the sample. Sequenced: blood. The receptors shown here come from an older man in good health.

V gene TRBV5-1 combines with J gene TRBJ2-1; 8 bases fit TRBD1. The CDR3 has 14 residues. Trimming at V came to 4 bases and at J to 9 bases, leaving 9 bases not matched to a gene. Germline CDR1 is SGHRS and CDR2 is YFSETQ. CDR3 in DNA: TGCGCCAGCAGCCCGGGACAGGTGAACAGTGAGCAGTTCTTC. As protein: CASSPGQVNSEQFF.

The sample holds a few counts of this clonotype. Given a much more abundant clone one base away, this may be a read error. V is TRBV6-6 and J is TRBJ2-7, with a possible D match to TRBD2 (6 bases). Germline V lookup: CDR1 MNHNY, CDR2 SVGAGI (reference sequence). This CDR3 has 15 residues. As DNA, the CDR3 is TGTGCCGGCAGTTACTCGACGGCGGGAATCTACGAGCAGTACTTC. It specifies CAGSYSTAGIYEQYF.

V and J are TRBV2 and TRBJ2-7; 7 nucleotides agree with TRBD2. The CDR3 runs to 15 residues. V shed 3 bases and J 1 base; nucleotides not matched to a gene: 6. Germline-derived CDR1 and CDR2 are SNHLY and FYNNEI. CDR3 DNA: TGTGCCAGCAGTGATGCCAGCGGGGTATCCTACGAGCAGTACTTC. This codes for CASSDASGVSYEQYF.

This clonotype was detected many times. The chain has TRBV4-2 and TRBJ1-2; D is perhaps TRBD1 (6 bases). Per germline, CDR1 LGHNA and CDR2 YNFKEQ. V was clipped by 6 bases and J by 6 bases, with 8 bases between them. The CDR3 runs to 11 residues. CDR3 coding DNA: TGTGCCAGCAGGGACAGAGATGGCTACACCTTC. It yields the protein CASRDRDGYTF.

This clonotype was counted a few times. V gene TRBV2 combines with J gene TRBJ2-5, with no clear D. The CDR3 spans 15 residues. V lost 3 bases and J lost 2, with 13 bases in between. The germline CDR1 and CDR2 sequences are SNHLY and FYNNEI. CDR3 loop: CASSEVNLMQETQYF. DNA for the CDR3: TGTGCCAGCAGTGAGGTTAATCTAATGCAAGAGACCCAGTACTTC.

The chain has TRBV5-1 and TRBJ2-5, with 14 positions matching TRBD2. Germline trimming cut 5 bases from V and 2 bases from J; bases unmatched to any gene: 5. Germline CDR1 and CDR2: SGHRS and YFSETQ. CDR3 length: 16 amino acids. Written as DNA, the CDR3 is TGCGCCAGCAGATTTAGACTAGCGGGGGGGCAAGAGACCCAGTACTTC. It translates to CASRFRLAGGQETQYF.

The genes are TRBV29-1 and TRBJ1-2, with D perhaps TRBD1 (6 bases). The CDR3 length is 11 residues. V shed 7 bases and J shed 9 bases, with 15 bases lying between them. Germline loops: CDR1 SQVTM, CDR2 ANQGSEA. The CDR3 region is CSGADSSSYTF. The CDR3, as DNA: TGCAGCGGGGCGGACAGTTCGAGCTACACCTTC.

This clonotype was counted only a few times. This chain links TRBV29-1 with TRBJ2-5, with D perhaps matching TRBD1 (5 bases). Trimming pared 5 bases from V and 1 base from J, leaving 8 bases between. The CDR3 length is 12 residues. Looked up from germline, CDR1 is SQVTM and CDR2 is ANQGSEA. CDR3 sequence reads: CSVQRGQETQYF. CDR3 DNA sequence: TGCAGCGTTCAAAGGGGCCAAGAGACCCAGTACTTC.

The DNA for the CDR3 is TGTGCCAGCAGCTTATCCGCGCCCCAACAGGCTTCACCCCTCCACTTT. It translates to CASSLSAPQQASPLHF. The chain employs TRBV7-3 and TRBJ1-6, with TRBD1 as a possible D gene (5 bases). Germline V lookup: CDR1 SGHTA, CDR2 FQGTGA. Trimming cost V 2 bases and J 9 bases, with 17 bases left between them. The CDR3 has 16 residues.

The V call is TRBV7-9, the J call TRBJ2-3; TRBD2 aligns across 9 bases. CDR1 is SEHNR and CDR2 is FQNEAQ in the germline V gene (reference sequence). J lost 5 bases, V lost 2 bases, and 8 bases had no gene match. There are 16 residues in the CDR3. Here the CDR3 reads CASSLIGGGAQDTQYF. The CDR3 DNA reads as TGTGCCAGCAGCTTAATAGGCGGGGGGGCCCAAGATACGCAGTATTTT.

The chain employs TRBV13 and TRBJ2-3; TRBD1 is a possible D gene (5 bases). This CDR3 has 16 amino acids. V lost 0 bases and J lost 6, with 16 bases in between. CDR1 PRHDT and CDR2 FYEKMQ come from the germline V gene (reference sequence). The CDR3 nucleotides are TGTGCCAGCAGCTTAGGGACAGCCCGAAGGGGTGATACGCAGTATTTT. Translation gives CASSLGTARRGDTQYF.

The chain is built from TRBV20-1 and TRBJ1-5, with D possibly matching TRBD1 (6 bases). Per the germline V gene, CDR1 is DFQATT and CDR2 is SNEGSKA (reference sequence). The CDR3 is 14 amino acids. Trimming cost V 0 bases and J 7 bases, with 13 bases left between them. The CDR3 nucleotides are TGCAGTGCTAGAGAGGCGGGGGGCAGGCAGCCCCAGCATTTT. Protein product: CSAREAGGRQPQHF.

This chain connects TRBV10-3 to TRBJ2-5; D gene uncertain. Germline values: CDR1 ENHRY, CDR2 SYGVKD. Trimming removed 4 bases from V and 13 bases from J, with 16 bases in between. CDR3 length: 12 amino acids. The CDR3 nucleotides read TGTGCCATCAGTGTCACGGCTGACGAGCGGTACTTC. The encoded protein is CAISVTADERYF.

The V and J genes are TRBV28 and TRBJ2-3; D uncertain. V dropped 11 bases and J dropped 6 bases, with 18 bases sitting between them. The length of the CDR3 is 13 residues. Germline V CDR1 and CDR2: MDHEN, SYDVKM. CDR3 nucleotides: TGTGCCTCGACTCGGGTAGCTTTGGATACGCAGTATTTT. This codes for CASTRVALDTQYF.

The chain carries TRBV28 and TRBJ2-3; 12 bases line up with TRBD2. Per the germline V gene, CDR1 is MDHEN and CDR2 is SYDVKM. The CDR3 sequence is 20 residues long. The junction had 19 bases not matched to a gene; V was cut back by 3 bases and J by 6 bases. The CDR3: CASSFTVLAGGWPLGDTQYF. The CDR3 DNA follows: TGTGCCAGCAGTTTCACCGTACTAGCGGGAGGCTGGCCTTTAGGGGATACGCAGTATTTT.